This T cell receptor beta chain was sequenced in a study of T cell repertoires in cytomegalovirus infection. Study overall: Matching HLA type, along with CMV infection, was indicated by public TCR beta signatures. Study conclusions and caveats: Predominance within the ex vivo response was attributable to HLA-C-restricted CMV-specific TCR beta clonotypes. Carriage of CMV together with the relevant HLA was identifiable through cumulative public TCR beta family frequency.

Details on this clonotype: The target antigen is unknown.

TCRdb used MiXCR to reprocess the reads, holding one entry per CDR3 protein. The sample yields 200,000 or so distinct CDR3 sequences, under 30% seen once. Sequencing was carried out using PBMCs. This clonotype originated in a human donor in good health (CMV status not recorded). Some clones in this sample may be carry-over from other donors' samples.

CDR3 residues: CASSYYSGTDGYEQYF. The DNA for the CDR3 is TGTGCCAGCAGTTACTATTCGGGGACGGATGGCTACGAGCAGTACTTC. The chain joins TRBV6-2 or TRBV6-3 to TRBJ2-7; TRBD1 or TRBD2 may be the D gene (5 bases each). The length of the CDR3 is 16 residues. Germline CDR1 reads MNHEY; CDR2 reads SVGEGT. The ends were cut back, 1 base at V and 3 bases at J, with 16 bases in the middle.